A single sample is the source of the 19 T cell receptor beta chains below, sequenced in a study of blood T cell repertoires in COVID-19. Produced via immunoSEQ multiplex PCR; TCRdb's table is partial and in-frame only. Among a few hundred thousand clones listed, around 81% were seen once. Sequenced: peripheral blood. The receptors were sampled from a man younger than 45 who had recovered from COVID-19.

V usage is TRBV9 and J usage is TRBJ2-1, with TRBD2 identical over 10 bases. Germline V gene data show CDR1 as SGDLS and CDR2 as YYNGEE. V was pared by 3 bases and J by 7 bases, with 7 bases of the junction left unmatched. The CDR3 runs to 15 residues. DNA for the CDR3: TGTGCCAGCAGCGCTAGCGGGGGATTGCGAAATGAGCAGTTCTTC. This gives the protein CASSASGGLRNEQFF.

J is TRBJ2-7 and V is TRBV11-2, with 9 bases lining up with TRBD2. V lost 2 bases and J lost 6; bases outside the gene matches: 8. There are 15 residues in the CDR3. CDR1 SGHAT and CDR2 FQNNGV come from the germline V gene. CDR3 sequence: CASSLPAGGRGEQYF. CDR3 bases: TGTGCCAGCAGCTTACCAGCGGGGGGCCGGGGCGAGCAGTACTTC.

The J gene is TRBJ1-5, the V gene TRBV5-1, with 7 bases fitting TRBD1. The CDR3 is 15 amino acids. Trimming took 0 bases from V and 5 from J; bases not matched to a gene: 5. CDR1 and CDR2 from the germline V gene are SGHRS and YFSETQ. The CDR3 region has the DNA TGCGCCAGCAGCTTGGTGGGCAGGGGGGATCAGCCCCAGCATTTT. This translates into CASSLVGRGDQPQHF.

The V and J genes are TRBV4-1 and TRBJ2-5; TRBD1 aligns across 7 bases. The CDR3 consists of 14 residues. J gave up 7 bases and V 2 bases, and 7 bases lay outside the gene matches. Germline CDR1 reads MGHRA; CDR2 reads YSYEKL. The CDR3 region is CASSQPDRAGTQYF. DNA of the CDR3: TGCGCCAGCAGCCAACCTGACAGGGCTGGGACCCAGTACTTC.

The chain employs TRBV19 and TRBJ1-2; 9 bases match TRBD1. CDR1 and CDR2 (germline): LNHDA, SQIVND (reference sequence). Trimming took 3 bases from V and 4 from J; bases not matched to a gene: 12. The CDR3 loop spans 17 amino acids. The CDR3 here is CASSISTGGRYSYGYTF. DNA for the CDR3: TGTGCCAGTAGTATCTCGACAGGGGGGCGGTACAGCTATGGCTACACCTTC.

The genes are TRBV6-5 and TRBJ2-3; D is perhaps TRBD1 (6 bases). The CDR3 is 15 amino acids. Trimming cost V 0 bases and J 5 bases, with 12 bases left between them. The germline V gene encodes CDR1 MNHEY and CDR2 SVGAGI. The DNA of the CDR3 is TGTGCCAGCAGTTACTCGGCAGGGGCGGGAGATACGCAGTATTTT. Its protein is CASSYSAGAGDTQYF.

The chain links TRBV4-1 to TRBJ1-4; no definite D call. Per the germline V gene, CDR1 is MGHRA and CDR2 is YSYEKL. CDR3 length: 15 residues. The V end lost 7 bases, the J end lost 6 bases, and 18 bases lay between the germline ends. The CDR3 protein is CASTLGEGFHEKLFF. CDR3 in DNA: TGCGCCAGCACCCTAGGAGAGGGTTTCCATGAAAAACTGTTTTTT.

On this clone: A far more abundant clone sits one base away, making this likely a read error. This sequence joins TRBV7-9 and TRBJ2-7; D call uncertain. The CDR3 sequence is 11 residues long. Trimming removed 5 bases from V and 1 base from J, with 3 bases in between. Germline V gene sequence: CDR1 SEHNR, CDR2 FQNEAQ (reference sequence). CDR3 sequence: CASSLSYEQYF. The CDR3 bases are TGTGCCAGCAGCCTTTCCTACGAGCAGTACTTC. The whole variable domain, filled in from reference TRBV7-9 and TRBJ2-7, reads DTGVSQNPRHKITKRGQNVTFRCDPISEHNRLYWYRQTLGQGPEFLTYFQNEAQLEKSRLLSDRFSAERPKGSFSTLEIQRTEQGDSAMYLCASSLSYEQYFGPGTRLTVT.

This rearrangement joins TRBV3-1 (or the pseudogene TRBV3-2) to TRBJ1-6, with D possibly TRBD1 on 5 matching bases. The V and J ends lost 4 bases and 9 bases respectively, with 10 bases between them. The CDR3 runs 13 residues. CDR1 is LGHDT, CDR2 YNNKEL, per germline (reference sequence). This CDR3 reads CASSLGGVSPLHF. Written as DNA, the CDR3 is TGTGCCAGCAGCCTGGGGGGAGTTTCACCCCTCCACTTT.

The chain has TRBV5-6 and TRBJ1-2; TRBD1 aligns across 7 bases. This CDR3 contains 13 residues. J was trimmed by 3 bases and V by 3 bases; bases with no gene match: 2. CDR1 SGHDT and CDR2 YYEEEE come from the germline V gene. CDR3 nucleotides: TGTGCCAGCAGCTCAGACAGGGACTATGGCTACACCTTC. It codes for CASSSDRDYGYTF.

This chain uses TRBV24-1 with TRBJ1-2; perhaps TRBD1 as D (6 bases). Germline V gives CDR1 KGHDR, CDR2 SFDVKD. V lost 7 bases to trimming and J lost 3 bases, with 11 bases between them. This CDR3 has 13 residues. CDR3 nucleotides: TGTGCCACCAGAAAGTCAGGGGACTATGGCTACACCTTC. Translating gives CATRKSGDYGYTF.

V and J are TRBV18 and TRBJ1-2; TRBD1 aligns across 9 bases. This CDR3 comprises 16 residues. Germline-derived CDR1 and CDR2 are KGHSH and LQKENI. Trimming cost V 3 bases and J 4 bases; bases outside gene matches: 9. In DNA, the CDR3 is TGTGCCAGCTCACCGTCACAGGGGGCGCGGTCCTATGGCTACACCTTC. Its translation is CASSPSQGARSYGYTF.

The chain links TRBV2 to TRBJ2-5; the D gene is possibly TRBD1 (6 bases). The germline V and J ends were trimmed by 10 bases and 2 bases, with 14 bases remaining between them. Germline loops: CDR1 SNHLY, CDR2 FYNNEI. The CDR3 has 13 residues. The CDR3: CAIRGAVQETQYF. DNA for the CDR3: TGTGCCATCAGGGGAGCGGTACAAGAGACCCAGTACTTC.

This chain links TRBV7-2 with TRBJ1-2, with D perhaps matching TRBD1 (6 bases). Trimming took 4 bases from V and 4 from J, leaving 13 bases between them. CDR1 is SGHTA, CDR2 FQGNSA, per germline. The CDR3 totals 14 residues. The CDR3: CASSSKTGSYGYTF. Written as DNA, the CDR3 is TGTGCCAGCAGCTCAAAAACAGGGAGCTATGGCTACACCTTC.

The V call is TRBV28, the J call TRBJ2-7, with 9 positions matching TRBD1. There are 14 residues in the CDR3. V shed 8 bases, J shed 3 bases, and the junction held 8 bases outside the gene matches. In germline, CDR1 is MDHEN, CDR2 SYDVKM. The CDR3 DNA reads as TGTGCCAGCTCGGCCCCGGGACAGGGCTACGAGCAGTACGTC. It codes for CASSAPGQGYEQYV.

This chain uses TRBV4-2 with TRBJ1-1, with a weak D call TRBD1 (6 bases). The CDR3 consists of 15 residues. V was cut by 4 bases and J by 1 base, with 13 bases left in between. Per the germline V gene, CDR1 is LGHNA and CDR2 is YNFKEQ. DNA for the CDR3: TGTGCCAGCAGCCTCTCTCAGACAGGGAACACTGAAGCTTTCTTT. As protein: CASSLSQTGNTEAFF.

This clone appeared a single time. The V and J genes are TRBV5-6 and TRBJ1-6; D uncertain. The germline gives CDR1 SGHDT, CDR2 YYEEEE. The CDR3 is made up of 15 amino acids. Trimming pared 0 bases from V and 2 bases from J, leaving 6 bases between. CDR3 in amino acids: CASSLGVAYNSPLHF. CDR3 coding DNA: TGTGCCAGCAGCTTGGGAGTGGCCTATAATTCACCCCTCCACTTT.

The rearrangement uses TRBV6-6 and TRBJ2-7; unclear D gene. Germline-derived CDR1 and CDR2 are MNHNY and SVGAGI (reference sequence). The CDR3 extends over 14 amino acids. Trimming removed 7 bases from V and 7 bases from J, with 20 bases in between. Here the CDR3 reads CASTYRQDFGEQYF. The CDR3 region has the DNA TGTGCCAGCACCTATCGCCAGGATTTTGGGGAGCAGTACTTC.

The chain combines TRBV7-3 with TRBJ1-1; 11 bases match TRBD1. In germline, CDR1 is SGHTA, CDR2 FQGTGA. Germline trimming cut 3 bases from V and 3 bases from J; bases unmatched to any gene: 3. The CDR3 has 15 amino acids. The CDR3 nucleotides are TGTGCCAGCAGCTTGGGGACAGGGGGTGACACTGAAGCTTTCTTT. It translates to CASSLGTGGDTEAFF. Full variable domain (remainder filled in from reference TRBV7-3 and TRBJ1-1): GAGVSQTPSNKVTEKGKYVELRCDPISGHTALYWYRQSLGQGPEFLIYFQGTGAADDSGLPNDRFFAVRPEGSVSTLKIQRTERGDSAVYLCASSLGTGGDTEAFFGQGTRLTVV.